This TCR beta chain stems from a study of radiotherapy plus CTLA-4 blockade in lung cancer. About the study: Of all patients, approximately 18% responded objectively and approximately 30% showed disease control.

Data came from immunoSEQ multiplex PCR; TCRdb stores just in-frame clones and leaves some out. The repertoire holds roughly 66,000 clones, with under 85% as singletons. This TCR came from a human donor with non-small cell lung cancer who had a partial response to radiotherapy plus ipilimumab. Sample: peripheral blood, taken from a patient treated with radiotherapy plus ipilimumab.

The CDR3 nucleotides are TGTGCCACCAGCGTACAGAGAAATCAGCCCCAGCATTTT. Residues: CATSVQRNQPQHF. The chain is built from TRBV15 and TRBJ1-5, with unresolved D. CDR1 LNHNV and CDR2 YYDKDF come from the germline V gene (reference sequence). There are 13 residues in the CDR3. The V end lost 5 bases, the J end lost 4 bases, and 9 bases lay between the germline ends.